The clone carrying this T cell receptor beta chain has a count of ten or more. Its specificity is not known. The data were taken from a study of blood T cells in healthy people across ages. Whole-study results and caveats: Lack of knowledge of donor CMV status possibly confounded expanded clonotype changes. Researchers report that TCR beta diversity correlated strongly with naive T cell percentage. Among long-lived donors, naive CD4+ cells were more numerous and diversity higher than in aged donors.

The authors ran a second PCR of 7 to 11 cycles using a sample-barcoded 5' primer and a J-beta primer mix. Samples each returned at least 2.5 million CDR3-containing paired-end reads. TCRdb redid the calling of the 5' RACE reads with MiXCR, one entry per CDR3 protein. The sample lists 700,000 to 900,000 distinct CDR3 sequences, 53% seen once, with about two fifths in the top ten. V gave up 2 bases and J gave up 5 bases; unmatched junction bases: 25. CDR3 size: 22 residues. The germline CDR1 and CDR2 sequences are LGHDT and YNNKEL (reference sequence). The chain uses TRBV3-1 and TRBJ2-3, with 10 bases matching TRBD2. Sequencing used blood. The TCR sequence derives from an older man in good health. The CDR3 loop reads CASSQIWASGPPLGLARDTQYF. CDR3 in DNA: TGTGCCAGCAGCCAAATTTGGGCCTCGGGACCCCCCTTGGGACTAGCGCGAGATACGCAGTATTTT.